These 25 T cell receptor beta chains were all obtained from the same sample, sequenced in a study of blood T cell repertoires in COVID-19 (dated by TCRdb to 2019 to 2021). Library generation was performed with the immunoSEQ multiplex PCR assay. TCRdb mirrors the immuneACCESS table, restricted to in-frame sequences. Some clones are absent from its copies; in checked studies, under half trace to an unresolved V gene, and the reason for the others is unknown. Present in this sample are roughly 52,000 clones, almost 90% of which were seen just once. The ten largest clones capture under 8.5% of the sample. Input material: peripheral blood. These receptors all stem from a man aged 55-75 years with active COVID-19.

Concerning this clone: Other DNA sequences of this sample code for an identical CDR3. In nucleotides, the CDR3 is TGTGCCAGCTCACCACCTTCTAGCGGGAGAGGAAATGAGCAGTTCTTC. This sequence encodes CASSPPSSGRGNEQFF. The rearrangement links TRBV18 to TRBJ2-1; TRBD2 aligns across 10 bases. The CDR3 runs 16 residues. Per germline, CDR1 KGHSH and CDR2 LQKENI. V was clipped by 0 bases and J by 7 bases; unmatched bases: 6. The full variable domain, rest sourced from reference TRBV18 and TRBJ2-1, is NAGVMQNPRHLVRRRGQEARLRCSPMKGHSHVYWYRQLPEEGLKFMVYLQKENIIDESGMPKERFSAEFPKEGPSILRIQQVVRGDSAAYFCASSPPSSGRGNEQFFGPGTRLTVL.

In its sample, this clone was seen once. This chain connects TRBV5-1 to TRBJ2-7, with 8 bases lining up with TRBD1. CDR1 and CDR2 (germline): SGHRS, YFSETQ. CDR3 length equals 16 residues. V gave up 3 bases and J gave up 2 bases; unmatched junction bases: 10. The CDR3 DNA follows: TGCGCCAGCAGCTGGAGGGGCAGGGGGCGAGCCTACGAGCAGTACTTC. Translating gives CASSWRGRGRAYEQYF.

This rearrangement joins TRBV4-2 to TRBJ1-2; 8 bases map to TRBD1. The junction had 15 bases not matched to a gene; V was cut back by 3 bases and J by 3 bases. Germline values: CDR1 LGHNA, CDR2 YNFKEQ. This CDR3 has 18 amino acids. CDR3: CASSHMTIGQGKDYGYTF. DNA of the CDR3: TGTGCCAGCAGCCATATGACTATCGGACAGGGAAAGGACTATGGCTACACCTTC.

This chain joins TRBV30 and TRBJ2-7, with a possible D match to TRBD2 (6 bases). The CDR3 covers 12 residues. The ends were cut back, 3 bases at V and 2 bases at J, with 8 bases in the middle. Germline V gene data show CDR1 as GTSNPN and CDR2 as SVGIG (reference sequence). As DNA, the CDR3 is TGTGCCTGGAGCCGGGGGACCTACGAGCAGTACTTC. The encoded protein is CAWSRGTYEQYF.

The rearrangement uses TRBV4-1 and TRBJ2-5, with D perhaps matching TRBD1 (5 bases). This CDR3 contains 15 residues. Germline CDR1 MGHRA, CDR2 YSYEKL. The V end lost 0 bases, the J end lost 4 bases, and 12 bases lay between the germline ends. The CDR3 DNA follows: TGCGCCAGCAGCCAAGAGGGGCTAGTGGGAGAGACCCAGTACTTC. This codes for CASSQEGLVGETQYF.

The CDR3 region is CASSWGGINQPQHF. CDR3 nucleotides: TGTGCCAGCAGTTGGGGGGGAATCAATCAGCCCCAGCATTTT. The rearrangement uses TRBV27 and TRBJ1-5; tentative D call: TRBD1 (5 bases). This CDR3 contains 14 residues. Trimming took off 4 bases at V and 3 bases at J, with 10 bases between the two ends. Germline-derived CDR1 and CDR2 are MNHEY and SMNVEV (reference sequence).

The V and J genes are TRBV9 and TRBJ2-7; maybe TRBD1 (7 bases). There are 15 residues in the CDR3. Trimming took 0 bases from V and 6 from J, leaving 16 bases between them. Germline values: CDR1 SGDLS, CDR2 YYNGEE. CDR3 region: CASSVAGNRGGEQYF. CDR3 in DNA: TGTGCCAGCAGCGTAGCTGGGAACAGGGGAGGCGAGCAGTACTTC.

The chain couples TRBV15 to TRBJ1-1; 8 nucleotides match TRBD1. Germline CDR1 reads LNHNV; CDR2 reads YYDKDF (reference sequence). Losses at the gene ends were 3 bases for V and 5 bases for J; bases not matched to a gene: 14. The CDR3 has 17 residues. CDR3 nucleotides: TGTGCCACCAGCAGGACCGGACAGGGAGCCTTGCGGACTGAAGCTTTCTTT. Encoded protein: CATSRTGQGALRTEAFF. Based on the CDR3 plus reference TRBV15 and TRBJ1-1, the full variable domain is DAMVIQNPRYQVTQFGKPVTLSCSQTLNHNVMYWYQQKSSQAPKLLFHYYDKDFNNEADTPDNFQSRRPNTSFCFLDIRSPGLGDTAMYLCATSRTGQGALRTEAFFGQGTRLTVV.

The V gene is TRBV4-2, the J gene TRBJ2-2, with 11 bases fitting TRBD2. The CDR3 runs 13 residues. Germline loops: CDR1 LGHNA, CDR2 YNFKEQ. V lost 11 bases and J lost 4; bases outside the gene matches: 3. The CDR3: CAGGLAGTGELFF. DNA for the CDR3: TGTGCCGGAGGACTAGCGGGCACCGGGGAGCTGTTTTTT.

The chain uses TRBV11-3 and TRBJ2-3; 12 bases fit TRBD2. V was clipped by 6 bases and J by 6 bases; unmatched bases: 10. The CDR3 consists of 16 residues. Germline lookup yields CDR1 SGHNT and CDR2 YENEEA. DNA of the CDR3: TGTGCCAGCAGATCCCGACTAGCGGGAGTTCGGGATACGCAGTATTTT. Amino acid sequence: CASRSRLAGVRDTQYF.

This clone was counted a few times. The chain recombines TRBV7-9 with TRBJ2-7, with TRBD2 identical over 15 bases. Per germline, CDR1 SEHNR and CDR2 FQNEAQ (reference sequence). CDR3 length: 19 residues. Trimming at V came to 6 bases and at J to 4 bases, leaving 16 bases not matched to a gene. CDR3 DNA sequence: TGTGCCAGCAGACCCTTCATAATACGGACTAGCGGGAGGGTATACGAGCAGTACTTC. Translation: CASRPFIIRTSGRVYEQYF.

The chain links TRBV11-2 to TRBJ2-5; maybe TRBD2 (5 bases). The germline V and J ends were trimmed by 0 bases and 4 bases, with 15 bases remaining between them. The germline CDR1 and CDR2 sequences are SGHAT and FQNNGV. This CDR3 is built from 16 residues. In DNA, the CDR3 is TGTGCCAGCAGCTTAGATGTGGGCGGGCTAGGAGAGACCCAGTACTTC. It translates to CASSLDVGGLGETQYF.

The CDR3 here is CASSWWGTSGTGELFF. The CDR3 DNA is TGTGCCAGCAGCTGGTGGGGGACTAGCGGGACCGGGGAGCTGTTTTTT. The chain has TRBV5-6 and TRBJ2-2, with TRBD2 matching 12 bases. V trimming: 3 bases; J trimming: 5 bases; junction bases outside the gene matches: 5. The CDR3 extends over 16 amino acids. Germline V gene lookup returns CDR1 SGHDT and CDR2 YYEEEE.

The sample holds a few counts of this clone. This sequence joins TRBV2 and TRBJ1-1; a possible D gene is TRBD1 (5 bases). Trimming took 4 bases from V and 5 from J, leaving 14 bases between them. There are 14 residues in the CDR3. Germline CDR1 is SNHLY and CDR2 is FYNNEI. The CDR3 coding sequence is TGTGCCAGCAGTGCAGGCAGGGATGAAACTGAAGCTTTCTTT. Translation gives CASSAGRDETEAFF.

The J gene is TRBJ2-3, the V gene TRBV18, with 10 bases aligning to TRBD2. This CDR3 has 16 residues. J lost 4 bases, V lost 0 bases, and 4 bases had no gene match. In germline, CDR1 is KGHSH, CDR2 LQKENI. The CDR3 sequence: CASSPPVSGRADTQYF. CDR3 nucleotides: TGTGCCAGCTCACCACCGGTGAGCGGGAGGGCAGATACGCAGTATTTT.

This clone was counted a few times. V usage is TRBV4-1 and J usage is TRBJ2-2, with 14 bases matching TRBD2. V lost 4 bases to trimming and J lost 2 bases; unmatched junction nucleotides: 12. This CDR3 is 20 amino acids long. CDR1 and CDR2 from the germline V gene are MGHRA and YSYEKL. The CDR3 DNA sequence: TGCGCCAGCAGCCGCAAGATAGGACTAGCGGGAGGTCTAAACACCGGGGAGCTGTTTTTT. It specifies CASSRKIGLAGGLNTGELFF.

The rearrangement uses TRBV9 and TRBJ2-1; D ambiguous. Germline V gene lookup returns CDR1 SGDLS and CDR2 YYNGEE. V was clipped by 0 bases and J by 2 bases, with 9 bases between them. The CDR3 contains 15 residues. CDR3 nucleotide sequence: TGTGCCAGCAGCGTAGCGGCGGAGCCCTACAATGAGCAGTTCTTC. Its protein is CASSVAAEPYNEQFF.

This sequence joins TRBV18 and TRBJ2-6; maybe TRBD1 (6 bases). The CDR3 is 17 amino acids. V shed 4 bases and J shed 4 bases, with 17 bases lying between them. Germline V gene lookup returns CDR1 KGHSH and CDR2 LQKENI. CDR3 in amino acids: CASSLNVGAQGANVLTF. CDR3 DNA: TGTGCCAGCTCACTGAACGTGGGGGCGCAAGGGGCCAACGTCCTGACTTTC.

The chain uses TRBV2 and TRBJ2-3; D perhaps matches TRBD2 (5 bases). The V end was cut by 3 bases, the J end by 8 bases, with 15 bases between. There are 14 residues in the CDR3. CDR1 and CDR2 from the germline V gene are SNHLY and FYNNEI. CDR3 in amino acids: CASSEDLLGSTQYF. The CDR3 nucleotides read TGTGCCAGCAGTGAGGACTTGCTAGGAAGTACGCAGTATTTT.

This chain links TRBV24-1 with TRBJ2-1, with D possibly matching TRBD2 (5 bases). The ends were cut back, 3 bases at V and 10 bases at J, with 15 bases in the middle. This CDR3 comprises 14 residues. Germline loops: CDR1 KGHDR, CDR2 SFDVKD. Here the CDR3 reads CATSDRLYGEEQFF. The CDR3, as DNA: TGTGCCACCAGTGATCGGTTATACGGGGAGGAGCAGTTCTTC.

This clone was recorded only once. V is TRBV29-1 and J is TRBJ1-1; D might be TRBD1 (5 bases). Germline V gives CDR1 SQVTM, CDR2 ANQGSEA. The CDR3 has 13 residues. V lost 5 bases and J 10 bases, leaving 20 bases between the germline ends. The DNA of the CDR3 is TGCAGCGTTCGTAGGGGCCCCGAGCGAGTAGCTTTCTTT. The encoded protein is CSVRRGPERVAFF.

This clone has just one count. CDR3 protein: CSVEEGNTEAFF. Written as DNA, the CDR3 is TGCAGCGTTGAAGAGGGCAACACTGAAGCTTTCTTT. This chain joins TRBV29-1 and TRBJ1-1; no clear D gene. The CDR3 extends over 12 amino acids. V gave up 0 bases and J gave up 2 bases, with 4 bases separating them. Germline CDR1 and CDR2: SQVTM and ANQGSEA.

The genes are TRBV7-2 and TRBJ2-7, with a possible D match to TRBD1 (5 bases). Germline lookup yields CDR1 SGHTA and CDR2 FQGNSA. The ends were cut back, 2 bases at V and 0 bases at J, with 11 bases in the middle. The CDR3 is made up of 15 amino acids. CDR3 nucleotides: TGTGCCAGCAGCTTAAGGGGCTCGAGCTCCTACGAGCAGTACTTC. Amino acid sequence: CASSLRGSSSYEQYF.

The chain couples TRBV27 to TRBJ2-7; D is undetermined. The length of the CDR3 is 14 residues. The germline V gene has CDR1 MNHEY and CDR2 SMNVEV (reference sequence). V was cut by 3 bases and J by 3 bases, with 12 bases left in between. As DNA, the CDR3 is TGTGCCAGCAGTTTTTTACTTAACGACTACGAGCAGTACTTC. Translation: CASSFLLNDYEQYF.

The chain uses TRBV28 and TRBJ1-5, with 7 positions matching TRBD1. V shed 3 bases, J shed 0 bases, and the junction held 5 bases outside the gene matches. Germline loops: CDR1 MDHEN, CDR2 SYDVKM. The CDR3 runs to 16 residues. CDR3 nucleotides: TGTGCCAGCAGTTTCGGGGACAGAGTTAGCAATCAGCCCCAGCATTTT. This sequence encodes CASSFGDRVSNQPQHF.